Detailed here is one T cell receptor beta chain. TCRdb's table, derived via immunoSEQ multiplex PCR, lists solely in-frame clones and lacks some. The sample includes 150,000 to 200,000 clones, around 94% of them seen just once. This specimen comes from a study of control samples from healthy donors and cancer patients. V was pared by 4 bases and J by 7 bases, with 11 bases of the junction left unmatched. The length of the CDR3 is 15 residues. Germline-derived CDR1 and CDR2 are SGDLS and YYNGEE. Sample: blood. The V call is TRBV9, the J call TRBJ1-3; 7 bases line up with TRBD1. The origin of this receptor is a woman between 18 and 29 years old in good health. CDR3 DNA: TGTGCCAGCAGCTCGAGGGGACAGAATGGGAACACCATATATTTT. Translating gives CASSSRGQNGNTIYF.